This T cell receptor (beta chain) was recorded in a study of blood T cell repertoires in COVID-19. Study-level information: The analysed material was cDNA or gDNA that came from T cells, B-cell-depleted T cells, or PBMCs.

This CDR3 spans 14 amino acids. The V gene's germline CDR1 is MNHEY and CDR2 SMNVEV (reference sequence). Trimming removed 5 bases from V and 7 bases from J; junction bases left unmatched: 7. In the study's own analysis: Amplification of reference gene primers was used by the study to estimate nucleated cell counts. Sequencing used immunoSEQ multiplex PCR; TCRdb keeps in-frame clones, though not all of them. The V and J calls and clone size were taken over from that table, and D and trimming were inferred from the DNA. The profile shows over 20,000 clones, 70% to 90% of them singletons. Sequencing used peripheral blood. The sequence was obtained from a human donor in a cohort sampled during active COVID-19. The V and J genes are TRBV27 and TRBJ2-7, with TRBD1 matching over 11 bases. The CDR3 protein is CASSIGQGAREQYF. CDR3 DNA: TGTGCCAGCAGTATCGGACAGGGGGCGCGGGAGCAGTACTTC.